This is a list of T cell receptor beta chains from one sample in a study of T cell changes during pregnancy in multiple sclerosis. Clones were read by immunoSEQ multiplex PCR, and TCRdb kept only the in-frame ones, dropping some. The sample lists roughly 90,000 clones; about 93% were seen once. Sequencing used peripheral blood, obtained in the first trimester of pregnancy. The receptors derive from a female donor with multiple sclerosis, enrolled in a pregnancy study. The conserved cysteine and the conserved F or W are not part of the CDR3 here. Expanded clones are given a class, and other clones once, few, many or no size at all.

j_gene	abundance	v_gene	CDR3aa
TRBJ1-1	NA	TRBV10-3	AIMQGMNTEAF
TRBJ2-7	NA	TRBV30	AWSVVAGGNYEQY
TRBJ1-2	once	TRBV2	ASSEKGAVYGYT
TRBJ2-5	NA	TRBV9	ASSSQTLAGGMGETQY
TRBJ2-5	NA	TRBV21-1	ASSKEAERGYQETQY
TRBJ2-5	NA	TRBV15	ATSRQGLQETQY
TRBJ2-7	NA	TRBV9	ASSVERASEQY
TRBJ2-7	once	TRBV13	ASSLGTGAYEQY
TRBJ2-5	NA	TRBV20-1	SARASETQY
TRBJ1-3	NA	TRBV2	ASSEVVATGNTIY
TRBJ1-2	NA	TRBV27	ASSPGTGYGYT
TRBJ2-1	few	TRBV7-2	ASSIVAGDYNEQF
TRBJ1-3	NA	TRBV15	ATSPGHSGNTIY
TRBJ2-5	NA	TRBV4-2	ASSPRTGRPEETQY
TRBJ1-2	NA	TRBV6-5	ASSKQAAANYGYT
TRBJ2-1	NA	TRBV5-4	ASSLHVSSYNEQF
TRBJ2-7	NA	TRBV29-1	SVEYRRGPSYEQY
TRBJ1-5	NA	TRBV30	AWSVLETGGLGPQH
TRBJ2-1	NA	TRBV7-7	ASSPGTSGGNEQF
TRBJ1-6	few	TRBV30	AWSRLVGIRNSPLH
TRBJ1-2	NA	TRBV6-6	ASSYRDPGDYGYT
TRBJ2-2	NA	TRBV7-3	ASSLSAGQTNTGELF
TRBJ2-3	NA	TRBV5-1	ASSLGTGGIYTQY